The 25 T cell receptor beta chains presented below share a single source sample, sequenced in a study of T-cell reconstitution after alpha-beta-depleted transplantation in children. The authors prepared the TCRbeta library with unique molecular identifiers. TCRdb recomputed calls from the PCR reads with MiXCR, one row per CDR3 protein. This sample has about 590,000 distinct CDR3 sequences, with 10% to 15% found just once. This material consisted of PBMCs, mostly from graft donor cells, taken 360 days after TCRalphabeta/CD19-depleted stem cell transplant. These receptors were collected from a male patient between 5 and 17 years old who had a stem cell transplant for acute myeloid leukemia, so the T cells may come from the graft donor.

The chain carries TRBV27 and TRBJ2-1; possibly TRBD1 for D (6 bases). The CDR3 loop spans 16 amino acids. Germline CDR1 MNHEY, CDR2 SMNVEV (reference sequence). CDR3 amino acids: CASTLHRASSYNEQFF. The CDR3 region has the DNA TGTGCTTCAACCCTACACAGGGCGAGCTCCTACAATGAGCAGTTCTTC.

The chain carries TRBV3-1 and TRBJ2-2; D is perhaps TRBD2 (5 bases). Trimming shortened V by 4 bases and J by 0 bases, and 15 bases separated the two germline ends. The CDR3 is 17 residues long. Germline V gene data show CDR1 as LGHDT and CDR2 as YNNKEL (reference sequence). CDR3 coding DNA: TGTGCCAGCAGCCGGGGAGTAAGCGCTGCGAACACCGGGGAGCTGTTTTTT. Protein sequence: CASSRGVSAANTGELFF.

The chain joins TRBV6-1 to TRBJ2-2; possibly TRBD1 or TRBD2 for D (5 bases each). Germline CDR1 is MNHNS and CDR2 is SASEGT. CDR3 length: 14 amino acids. V lost 5 bases, J lost 0 bases, and 7 bases lay in between. This CDR3 is CASSRDPNTGELFF. In DNA, the CDR3 is TGTGCCAGCAGTCGGGACCCGAACACCGGGGAGCTGTTTTTT.

This clonotype was seen repeatedly, ten times or more. The chain carries TRBV29-1 and TRBJ2-1, with 9 bases identical to TRBD2. There are 15 residues in the CDR3. V was pared by 4 bases and J by 8 bases, with 12 bases of the junction left unmatched. The germline gives CDR1 SQVTM, CDR2 ANQGSEA. This chain's CDR3 is CSVAASGIRGHEQFF. The CDR3 DNA follows: TGCAGCGTTGCGGCTAGCGGGATTCGGGGCCATGAGCAGTTCTTC.

This clonotype showed up many times. The chain recombines TRBV4-2 with TRBJ2-7; 11 bases are a match to TRBD2. CDR1 and CDR2 (germline): LGHNA, YNFKEQ. The trim removed 0 bases at V and 3 bases at J, leaving 4 bases unmatched. There are 16 residues in the CDR3. CDR3 DNA sequence: TGTGCCAGCAGCCAAGATGAGGGACTAGCGGTCTACGAGCAGTACTTC. Amino acid sequence: CASSQDEGLAVYEQYF.

This chain uses TRBV20-1 with TRBJ2-2; TRBD2 matches at 11 bases. The CDR3 is 16 residues long. Per germline, CDR1 DFQATT and CDR2 SNEGSKA (reference sequence). With V trimmed by 6 bases and J by 4 bases, 10 bases remained unmatched. CDR3 in amino acids: CSAKIAGGPITGELFF. The CDR3 coding sequence is TGCAGTGCAAAAATAGCGGGAGGGCCGATCACCGGGGAGCTGTTTTTT.

At least ten counts were recorded for this clonotype. This chain joins TRBV7-3 and TRBJ1-1; 9 bases are shared with TRBD1. V was pared by 5 bases and J by 5 bases, with 6 bases of the junction left unmatched. This CDR3 spans 14 amino acids. Germline V gene lookup returns CDR1 SGHTA and CDR2 FQGTGA. CDR3: CASSLQGAGTEAFF. For the CDR3, the DNA is TGTGCCAGCAGCCTACAGGGGGCAGGAACTGAAGCTTTCTTT.

This clonotype has more than one count but fewer than ten. The chain has TRBV28 and TRBJ2-7, with D unresolved. Between the trimmed V and J ends, which lost 5 bases and 1 base, there was a span of 18 bases. The CDR3 spans 16 residues. The germline gives CDR1 MDHEN, CDR2 SYDVKM. The CDR3 bases are TGTGCCAGCAGTCCCATACCTCCGGACCGGTCCTACGAGCAGTACTTC. Translating gives CASSPIPPDRSYEQYF.

In its sample, this clonotype was seen a few times. V is TRBV7-8 and J is TRBJ2-7, with D perhaps matching TRBD1 or TRBD2 (6 bases each). The CDR3 is made up of 18 amino acids. Trimming removed 5 bases from V and 3 bases from J, with 26 bases in between. Germline-derived CDR1 and CDR2 are SGHVS and FQNEAQ. CDR3 loop: CASSLIGGNRKYDYEQYF. The CDR3 nucleotides read TGTGCCAGCAGCCTTATAGGGGGGAATCGGAAGTATGACTACGAGCAGTACTTC. Together with reference TRBV7-8 and TRBJ2-7, the CDR3 gives the full variable domain: GAGVSQSPRYKVAKRGQDVALRCDPISGHVSLFWYQQALGQGPEFLTYFQNEAQLDKSGLPSDRFFAERPEGSVSTLKIQRTQQEDSAVYLCASSLIGGNRKYDYEQYFGPGTRLTVT.

The V gene is TRBV20-1, the J gene TRBJ2-5, with 13 bases matching TRBD2. J was trimmed by 4 bases and V by 5 bases; bases with no gene match: 13. CDR1 is DFQATT and CDR2 is SNEGSKA in the germline V gene (reference sequence). The CDR3 extends over 17 amino acids. The CDR3 loop is CSAFRPGTSGKGETQYF. The CDR3 DNA is TGCAGTGCTTTCCGGCCCGGGACTAGCGGGAAAGGAGAGACCCAGTACTTC.

To note about this clonotype: A read error may explain this, as a much larger clone is one base away. The final CDR3 position lacks the conserved phenylalanine or tryptophan, pointing to a likely read error. The chain links TRBV29-1 to TRBJ2-1, with TRBD2 as a possible D gene (6 bases). The CDR3 runs to 13 residues. Germline CDR1 reads SQVTM; CDR2 reads ANQGSEA. Trimming took off 6 bases at V and 6 bases at J, with 15 bases between the two ends. CDR3 amino acids: CSVEGLTTNEQFV. CDR3 nucleotides: TGCAGCGTCGAGGGACTTACAACCAATGAGCAGTTCGTC.

In this sample, this clonotype turned up many times. The genes are TRBV29-1 and TRBJ2-7; D gene uncertain. CDR3 length: 13 residues. Germline V gene data show CDR1 as SQVTM and CDR2 as ANQGSEA. V dropped 2 bases and J dropped 5 bases, with 13 bases sitting between them. The CDR3 is CSVEWTWGHEQYF. CDR3 nucleotides: TGCAGCGTTGAATGGACGTGGGGTCACGAGCAGTACTTC.

This clonotype was detected only a few times. The J gene is TRBJ1-2, the V gene TRBV7-9; 7 bases align to TRBD1. Unmatched junction bases numbered 9, after V lost 2 bases and J lost 3 bases. This CDR3 is built from 16 residues. CDR1 SEHNR and CDR2 FQNEAQ come from the germline V gene (reference sequence). The CDR3 region is CASSLRRTGADYGYTF. The CDR3 DNA sequence: TGTGCCAGCAGCTTAAGGCGCACAGGGGCCGACTATGGCTACACCTTC.

This clonotype was detected many times. The CDR3 spells CATDGGSRNEQYF. CDR3 nucleotides: TGTGCCACCGACGGTGGGAGCAGGAACGAGCAGTACTTC. The chain has TRBV3-1 and TRBJ2-7; perhaps TRBD2 as D (5 bases). The CDR3 covers 13 residues. Trimming took 10 bases from V and 5 from J, leaving 18 bases between them. Germline CDR1 is LGHDT and CDR2 is YNNKEL (reference sequence).

This clonotype was seen ten or more times. The chain combines TRBV20-1 with TRBJ2-7, with 7 nucleotides matching TRBD2. Trimming at V came to 1 base and at J to 4 bases, leaving 19 bases not matched to a gene. CDR1 is DFQATT, CDR2 SNEGSKA, per germline (reference sequence). The CDR3 is made up of 18 amino acids. The CDR3: CSARGPVLGGRANYEQYF. The CDR3 DNA reads as TGCAGTGCTAGAGGGCCCGTACTCGGAGGGAGGGCCAATTACGAGCAGTACTTC.

This clonotype was seen ten or more times. The rearrangement uses TRBV27 and TRBJ2-1, with 12 bases that match TRBD2. Germline CDR1 MNHEY, CDR2 SMNVEV (reference sequence). V shed 4 bases and J 15 bases; nucleotides not matched to a gene: 10. The CDR3 is made up of 14 amino acids. This CDR3 is CASSSAASGRAMFF. In DNA, the CDR3 is TGTGCCAGCAGTTCCGCTGCTAGCGGGAGGGCCATGTTCTTC.

This clonotype was seen a few times. The germline gene is not matched at one end of the junction; a read error may be the cause. The rearrangement uses TRBV11-3 and TRBJ2-3; D assignment may be TRBD1 or TRBD2 (5 bases each). Germline V CDR1 and CDR2: SGHNT, YENEEA. The length of the CDR3 is 14 residues. The CDR3 bases are TGTGCCAGCAGCGTAGAGGGGATTACAGATACGCAGTATTTT. It is translated as CASSVEGITDTQYF.

The rearrangement joins TRBV28 to TRBJ2-7; D remains unclear. V shed 7 bases and J shed 4 bases, with 17 bases lying between them. The CDR3 runs to 14 residues. Germline CDR1 is MDHEN and CDR2 is SYDVKM. CDR3 region: CASTGTPTVYEQYF. CDR3 in DNA: TGTGCCAGCACCGGCACACCGACGGTTTACGAGCAGTACTTC.

This clonotype was counted at least ten times. V usage is TRBV27 and J usage is TRBJ2-3; 8 nucleotides match TRBD2. Germline V lookup: CDR1 MNHEY, CDR2 SMNVEV (reference sequence). V trimming: 10 bases; J trimming: 5 bases; junction bases outside the gene matches: 14. This CDR3 is built from 15 residues. The CDR3 protein is CAIHVSSGTVDTQYF. The DNA for the CDR3 is TGTGCCATCCATGTCAGTAGCGGGACGGTAGATACGCAGTATTTT.

The chain joins TRBV28 to TRBJ2-7; 13 positions agree with TRBD2. Trimming removed 6 bases from V and 2 bases from J; junction bases left unmatched: 10. CDR1 MDHEN and CDR2 SYDVKM come from the germline V gene. CDR3 length: 17 amino acids. The CDR3 DNA is TGTGCCAGCAGGCGCCCCATCGGACTAGCGGGGGCCTACGAGCAGTACTTC. Its protein product is CASRRPIGLAGAYEQYF.

V and J are TRBV30 and TRBJ2-7; no clear D gene. The CDR3 has 13 amino acids. Germline V gene lookup returns CDR1 GTSNPN and CDR2 SVGIG (reference sequence). V was cut by 2 bases and J by 6 bases, with 14 bases left in between. The CDR3 protein is CAWSIFTDGEQYF. As DNA, the CDR3 is TGTGCCTGGAGTATTTTCACTGATGGCGAGCAGTACTTC.

V and J are TRBV20-1 and TRBJ2-3; 8 nucleotides line up with TRBD2. Trimming cost V 2 bases and J 4 bases; bases outside gene matches: 11. This CDR3 spans 16 amino acids. The germline gives CDR1 DFQATT, CDR2 SNEGSKA (reference sequence). The CDR3 here is CSARSILSGSSDTQYF. The DNA of the CDR3 is TGCAGTGCTAGAAGCATCCTAAGCGGGAGTTCAGATACGCAGTATTTT.

The table lists this clonotype with a few counts. The rearrangement links TRBV2 to TRBJ2-7, with 11 bases that match TRBD2. The V and J ends lost 7 bases and 4 bases, in that order; junction bases with no gene match: 9. The CDR3 has 15 amino acids. In germline, CDR1 is SNHLY, CDR2 FYNNEI. For the CDR3, the DNA is TGTGCCAGCACCATCGCGACTAGCGGGAATTACGAGCAGTACTTC. This sequence encodes CASTIATSGNYEQYF.

This clonotype was counted many times. The chain recombines TRBV29-1 with TRBJ2-1; 9 bases line up with TRBD2. V trimming: 3 bases; J trimming: 9 bases; junction bases outside the gene matches: 21. The CDR3 covers 18 residues. Germline V gives CDR1 SQVTM, CDR2 ANQGSEA. CDR3 region: CSVEFGASGIPGLGEQFF. CDR3 sequence (DNA): TGCAGCGTTGAGTTCGGGGCTAGCGGGATCCCCGGGTTGGGTGAGCAGTTCTTC.

The chain has TRBV28 and TRBJ2-3; 10 positions agree with TRBD2. With V trimmed by 6 bases and J by 3 bases, 6 bases remained unmatched. This CDR3 is built from 15 residues. CDR1 is MDHEN, CDR2 SYDVKM, per germline. The CDR3 loop is CASSPGLAETDTQYF. The CDR3 DNA reads as TGTGCCAGCAGCCCTGGACTAGCGGAAACAGATACGCAGTATTTT.